The source of this TCR beta chain is a study of graft-versus-host responses after intestinal transplantation. Study-wide background: The transplants performed in recipients were multivisceral, liver-intestinal, or isolated intestinal.

Study-wide points: Declines in HvG clones occurring early post-transplant were associated with peak circulating GvH clone levels. Analysis identified GvH clones in recipient marrow, with some appearing first in ileum or blood.

Assay used: immunoSEQ multiplex PCR; TCRdb lists only in-frame clones, some missing. The sample carries about 100,000 clones, roughly 87% recorded once. CDR3 length: 15 amino acids. Trimming left V 0 bases short and J 3 bases short, with 13 bases between. CDR1 is SGDLS and CDR2 is YYNGEE in the germline V gene. Turning to this clone: Its antigen is as yet unknown.

The receptor's source is a human donor who was the organ donor for an intestinal transplant. The sample here was unstimulated CD4+ T cells sorted from spleen or lymph node cells, taken before transplant. The chain recombines TRBV9 with TRBJ2-7; TRBD2 is a possible D gene (6 bases). CDR3 sequence (DNA): TGTGCCAGCAGCGTAGGGACTACTGCACTCTACGAGCAGTACTTC. It yields the protein CASSVGTTALYEQYF.